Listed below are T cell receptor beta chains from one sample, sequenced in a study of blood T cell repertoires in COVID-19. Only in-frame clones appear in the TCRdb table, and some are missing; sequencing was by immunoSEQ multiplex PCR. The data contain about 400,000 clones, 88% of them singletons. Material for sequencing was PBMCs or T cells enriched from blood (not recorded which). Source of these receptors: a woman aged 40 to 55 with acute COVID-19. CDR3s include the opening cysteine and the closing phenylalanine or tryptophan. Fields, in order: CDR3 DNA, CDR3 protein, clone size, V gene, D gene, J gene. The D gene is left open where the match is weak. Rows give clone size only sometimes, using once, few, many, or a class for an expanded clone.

CDR3 DNA: TGTGCCAGCAGGCAGGGTCCTAACTATGGCTACACCTTC; CDR3 protein: CASRQGPNYGYTF; clone size: NA; V gene: TRBV5-8; D gene: NA; J gene: TRBJ1-2
CDR3 DNA: TGTGCCAGCAGCCAAGACCGGGACAGGGGTCGCGCTTTCTTT; CDR3 protein: CASSQDRDRGRAFF; clone size: NA; V gene: TRBV14; D gene: TRBD1; J gene: TRBJ1-1
CDR3 DNA: TGCGCCAGCAGCGGGCAGGGAGGCTCCTACGAGCAGTACTTC; CDR3 protein: CASSGQGGSYEQYF; clone size: few; V gene: TRBV5-1; D gene: NA; J gene: TRBJ2-7
CDR3 DNA: TGTGCCAGCAGCCCAGACGTGGGGGCGTCGGATACGCAGTATTTT; CDR3 protein: CASSPDVGASDTQYF; clone size: NA; V gene: TRBV3-1/TRBV3-2; D gene: NA; J gene: TRBJ2-3
CDR3 DNA: TGTGCCAGCAGCGTAGGTAGCGGGGGGGTCTTGGACGAGCAGTACTTC; CDR3 protein: CASSVGSGGVLDEQYF; clone size: NA; V gene: TRBV9; D gene: TRBD2; J gene: TRBJ2-7
CDR3 DNA: TGTGCCAGCAGCCAAGTCACAGGGGTGGAGCAGTACTTC; CDR3 protein: CASSQVTGVEQYF; clone size: NA; V gene: TRBV4-2; D gene: TRBD1; J gene: TRBJ2-7
CDR3 DNA: TGTGCCAGCAGTGAATCTTGGACAGGGAATGAAGCTTTCTTT; CDR3 protein: CASSESWTGNEAFF; clone size: once; V gene: TRBV25-1; D gene: TRBD1; J gene: TRBJ1-1
CDR3 DNA: TGTGCCAGCAGCGACCGGGACAGGGTGGACAATGAGCAGTTCTTC; CDR3 protein: CASSDRDRVDNEQFF; clone size: NA; V gene: TRBV7-9; D gene: TRBD1; J gene: TRBJ2-1
CDR3 DNA: TGTGCCAGCAGCCCGGAACGGGCAAGGGGTAATGAGCAGTTCTTC; CDR3 protein: CASSPERARGNEQFF; clone size: NA; V gene: TRBV27; D gene: NA; J gene: TRBJ2-1
CDR3 DNA: TGTGCCAGCAGCAAGACAGGGTGGGTTGGAGAGCAGTACTTC; CDR3 protein: CASSKTGWVGEQYF; clone size: NA; V gene: TRBV9; D gene: TRBD1; J gene: TRBJ2-7
CDR3 DNA: TGCGCCAGCAGCTTGGGGGCAGGGGGTAACACTGAAGCTTTCTTT; CDR3 protein: CASSLGAGGNTEAFF; clone size: NA; V gene: TRBV5-1; D gene: TRBD1; J gene: TRBJ1-1
CDR3 DNA: TGCGCCAGCAGCCTACAGGGGGATGGCTATGGCTACACCTTC; CDR3 protein: CASSLQGDGYGYTF; clone size: NA; V gene: TRBV10-2; D gene: TRBD1; J gene: TRBJ1-2
CDR3 DNA: TGTGCCAGCAGCTGGGGGGACCCCGAGCAGTACTTC; CDR3 protein: CASSWGDPEQYF; clone size: NA; V gene: TRBV13; D gene: NA; J gene: TRBJ2-7
CDR3 DNA: TGTGCCAGCTTTTCCCCCCAGGGTACTGAAGCTTTCTTT; CDR3 protein: CASFSPQGTEAFF; clone size: NA; V gene: TRBV18; D gene: NA; J gene: TRBJ1-1
CDR3 DNA: TGTGCCAGCAGCCCGCACGGGACTAGCACTGAAGCTTTCTTT; CDR3 protein: CASSPHGTSTEAFF; clone size: NA; V gene: TRBV3-1/TRBV3-2; D gene: NA; J gene: TRBJ1-1
CDR3 DNA: TGTGCCAGCTCACCACTACCGGGACTAGCGGGGGGGATCTACAATGAGCAGTTCTTC; CDR3 protein: CASSPLPGLAGGIYNEQFF; clone size: NA; V gene: TRBV18; D gene: TRBD2; J gene: TRBJ2-1
CDR3 DNA: TGTGCCAGCAGCGCTACAGGGGGCGGGCCTGGCTACACCTTC; CDR3 protein: CASSATGGGPGYTF; clone size: NA; V gene: TRBV3-1/TRBV3-2; D gene: TRBD1; J gene: TRBJ1-2
CDR3 DNA: TGCAGTGCCCACGAAGTGAGGAGCTACACCTTC; CDR3 protein: CSAHEVRSYTF; clone size: once; V gene: TRBV20-1; D gene: NA; J gene: TRBJ1-2
CDR3 DNA: TGTGCCAGCAGCTTGGGTGGGACAGACTATGGCTACACCTTC; CDR3 protein: CASSLGGTDYGYTF; clone size: few; V gene: TRBV5-5; D gene: TRBD1; J gene: TRBJ1-2
CDR3 DNA: TGTGCCAGCAGCTACGGGACAGGGGGCGCTTTCACCGGGGAGCTGTTTTTT; CDR3 protein: CASSYGTGGAFTGELFF; clone size: NA; V gene: TRBV7-6; D gene: TRBD1; J gene: TRBJ2-2
CDR3 DNA: TGTGCCACCAGTGAGAGCTTTACCTCGGGGACAGGCAGGGAAAAACTGTTTTTT; CDR3 protein: CATSESFTSGTGREKLFF; clone size: NA; V gene: TRBV24-1; D gene: TRBD1; J gene: TRBJ1-4
CDR3 DNA: TGTGCCAGCAGCCAAGTTGACAGGGGAAGGCTAAACTATGGCTACACCTTC; CDR3 protein: CASSQVDRGRLNYGYTF; clone size: NA; V gene: TRBV4-2; D gene: TRBD1; J gene: TRBJ1-2
CDR3 DNA: TGTGCCAGCAGCTTAGGACCCGGGACTAGTGCGAACACCGGGGAGCTGTTTTTT; CDR3 protein: CASSLGPGTSANTGELFF; clone size: few; V gene: TRBV7-2; D gene: TRBD2; J gene: TRBJ2-2
CDR3 DNA: TGTGCCAGCAGCCAAGAATCGGGGAAGGTTTTAGGCTACACCTTC; CDR3 protein: CASSQESGKVLGYTF; clone size: NA; V gene: TRBV3-1/TRBV3-2; D gene: NA; J gene: TRBJ1-2
CDR3 DNA: TGTGCCAGCAGCCCAGGGGACGAAGGGGCCCCTGAAGCTTTCTTT; CDR3 protein: CASSPGDEGAPEAFF; clone size: NA; V gene: TRBV9; D gene: NA; J gene: TRBJ1-1
CDR3 DNA: TGCGCCAGCAGCTTGGCGGGTCGTGGTTCACCCCTCCACTTT; CDR3 protein: CASSLAGRGSPLHF; clone size: NA; V gene: TRBV5-1; D gene: NA; J gene: TRBJ1-6
CDR3 DNA: TGTGCCAGCTCACCAAAGGAGTCTAACTATGGCTACACCTTC; CDR3 protein: CASSPKESNYGYTF; clone size: NA; V gene: TRBV18; D gene: NA; J gene: TRBJ1-2
CDR3 DNA: TGTGCCATCAGCACAGGGGGCAGGGCTGAAGCTTTCTTT; CDR3 protein: CAISTGGRAEAFF; clone size: few; V gene: TRBV10-3; D gene: TRBD1; J gene: TRBJ1-1
CDR3 DNA: TGCGCCAGCGGGACGACTAGCGGGGGGATAAATGAGCAGTTCTTC; CDR3 protein: CASGTTSGGINEQFF; clone size: NA; V gene: TRBV5-1; D gene: TRBD2; J gene: TRBJ2-1
CDR3 DNA: TGCAGTGCTAGTACCGGGACAGTTGGAAACACCATATATTTT; CDR3 protein: CSASTGTVGNTIYF; clone size: NA; V gene: TRBV20-1; D gene: TRBD1; J gene: TRBJ1-3
CDR3 DNA: TGTGCCAGCAGCTTAGATGGACTAGCGGGGTGGGTCCAGTACTTC; CDR3 protein: CASSLDGLAGWVQYF; clone size: NA; V gene: TRBV11-2; D gene: TRBD2; J gene: TRBJ2-5
CDR3 DNA: TGTGCCAGCAGCGTAGCTGGGAGCAATGAGCAGTTCTTC; CDR3 protein: CASSVAGSNEQFF; clone size: NA; V gene: TRBV9; D gene: NA; J gene: TRBJ2-1
CDR3 DNA: TGTGCCAGCAGCTGGAACCGGGACAGGGCTTTTCAGCCCCAGCATTTT; CDR3 protein: CASSWNRDRAFQPQHF; clone size: NA; V gene: TRBV7-8; D gene: TRBD1; J gene: TRBJ1-5
CDR3 DNA: TGTGCCAGCAGCTTAGGACAGGGGTCAAACTATGGCTACACCTTC; CDR3 protein: CASSLGQGSNYGYTF; clone size: few; V gene: TRBV5-4; D gene: TRBD1; J gene: TRBJ1-2
CDR3 DNA: TGTGCCAGCAGCCAAGGACTAGCTTCAGATACGCAGTATTTT; CDR3 protein: CASSQGLASDTQYF; clone size: once; V gene: TRBV3-1/TRBV3-2; D gene: TRBD2; J gene: TRBJ2-3
CDR3 DNA: TGTGCCAGCAGTGACAGGGGGCATCTAGGAAATTCACCCCTCCACTTT; CDR3 protein: CASSDRGHLGNSPLHF; clone size: few; V gene: TRBV6-1; D gene: TRBD1; J gene: TRBJ1-6
CDR3 DNA: TGTGCCAGCAGTGACTGGGGCTACTGGGCCCAAGAGACCCAGTACTTC; CDR3 protein: CASSDWGYWAQETQYF; clone size: NA; V gene: TRBV25-1; D gene: NA; J gene: TRBJ2-5
CDR3 DNA: TGTGCCAGCACACTGGAGTTCAACAATGAGCAGTTCTTC; CDR3 protein: CASTLEFNNEQFF; clone size: NA; V gene: TRBV6-5; D gene: NA; J gene: TRBJ2-1
CDR3 DNA: TGTGCCAGCAGCCAAGATCTCGGGAGGGCCGGGGAGCTGTTTTTT; CDR3 protein: CASSQDLGRAGELFF; clone size: NA; V gene: TRBV3-1/TRBV3-2; D gene: TRBD2; J gene: TRBJ2-2
CDR3 DNA: TGTGCCAGCAGGGGCGCCGTCTATGGCTACACCTTC; CDR3 protein: CASRGAVYGYTF; clone size: NA; V gene: TRBV5-4; D gene: NA; J gene: TRBJ1-2
CDR3 DNA: TGTGCCAGCAGTTTTGACAGGGGAGGGTCACCCCTCCACTTT; CDR3 protein: CASSFDRGGSPLHF; clone size: NA; V gene: TRBV2; D gene: TRBD1; J gene: TRBJ1-6
CDR3 DNA: TGTGCCAGCAGCCAATGGACTAGCGGAGTAAAAGAGACCCAGTACTTC; CDR3 protein: CASSQWTSGVKETQYF; clone size: NA; V gene: TRBV4-2; D gene: TRBD2; J gene: TRBJ2-5
CDR3 DNA: TGTGCCAGCAGCTTACGACGACAGATCCACGAGCAGTACTTC; CDR3 protein: CASSLRRQIHEQYF; clone size: NA; V gene: TRBV11-2; D gene: NA; J gene: TRBJ2-7
CDR3 DNA: TGTGCCAGCAGTTACCTTGCGGGGATGGCAGATACGCAGTATTTT; CDR3 protein: CASSYLAGMADTQYF; clone size: NA; V gene: TRBV6-6; D gene: NA; J gene: TRBJ2-3
CDR3 DNA: TGTGCCAGCAGACCTACAGTAATGTCTGGAAACACCATATATTTT; CDR3 protein: CASRPTVMSGNTIYF; clone size: NA; V gene: TRBV2; D gene: NA; J gene: TRBJ1-3
CDR3 DNA: TGTGCCAGCAGTGAATATTGGGAGGGGGCCAAAAACATTCAGTACTTC; CDR3 protein: CASSEYWEGAKNIQYF; clone size: NA; V gene: TRBV6-1; D gene: TRBD2; J gene: TRBJ2-4
CDR3 DNA: TGTGCCAGCAGCTTTACGACTAGTAGGGAGACCCAGTACTTC; CDR3 protein: CASSFTTSRETQYF; clone size: NA; V gene: TRBV5-4; D gene: NA; J gene: TRBJ2-5
CDR3 DNA: TGTGCCAGTAAGCAGCGGAACGGAGAGACCCAGTACTTC; CDR3 protein: CASKQRNGETQYF; clone size: NA; V gene: TRBV19; D gene: NA; J gene: TRBJ2-5